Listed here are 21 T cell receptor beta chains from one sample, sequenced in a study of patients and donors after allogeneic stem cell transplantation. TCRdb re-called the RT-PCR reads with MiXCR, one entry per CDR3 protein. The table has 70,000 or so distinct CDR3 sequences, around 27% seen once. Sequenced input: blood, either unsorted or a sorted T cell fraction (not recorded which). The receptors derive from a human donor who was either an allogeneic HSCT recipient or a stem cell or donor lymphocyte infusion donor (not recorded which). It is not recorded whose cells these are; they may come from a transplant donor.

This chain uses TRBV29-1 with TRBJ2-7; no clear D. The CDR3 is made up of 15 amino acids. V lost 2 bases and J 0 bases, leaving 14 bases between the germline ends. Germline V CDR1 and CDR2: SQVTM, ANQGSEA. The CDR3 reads CSVEMGFPYSYEQYF. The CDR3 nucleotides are TGCAGCGTTGAAATGGGGTTCCCTTACTCCTACGAGCAGTACTTC.

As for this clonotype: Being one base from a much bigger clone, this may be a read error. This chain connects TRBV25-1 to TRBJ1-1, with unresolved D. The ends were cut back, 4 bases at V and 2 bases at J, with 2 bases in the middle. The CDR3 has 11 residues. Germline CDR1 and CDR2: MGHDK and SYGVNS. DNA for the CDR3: TGTGCCAGCAGTGTTAACACTGAAGCTTTCTTT. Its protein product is CASSVNTEAFF.

The CDR3 DNA is TGTGCCAGCAGCGACGGGACAGGGAGGGATACTGAAGCTTTCTTT. It translates to CASSDGTGRDTEAFF. V gene TRBV25-1 combines with J gene TRBJ1-1; 9 bases align to TRBD1. The germline V gene has CDR1 MGHDK and CDR2 SYGVNS. The J segment lost 5 bases and the V segment lost 6 bases, leaving 10 bases of the junction unmatched. The CDR3 length is 15 residues.

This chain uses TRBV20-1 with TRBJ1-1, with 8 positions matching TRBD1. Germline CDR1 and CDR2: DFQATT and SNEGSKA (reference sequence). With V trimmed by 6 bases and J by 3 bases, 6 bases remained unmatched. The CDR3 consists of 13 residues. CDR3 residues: CSAREDRDTEAFF. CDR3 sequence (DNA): TGCAGTGCGAGGGAGGACAGGGACACTGAAGCTTTCTTT.

The CDR3 here is CASSRWDEQYF. The DNA of the CDR3 is TGTGCCAGCAGCCGGTGGGACGAGCAGTACTTC. V is TRBV5-6 and J is TRBJ2-7, with no clear D. The CDR3 covers 11 residues. Germline CDR1 and CDR2: SGHDT and YYEEEE. Between the trimmed V and J ends, which lost 4 bases and 5 bases, there was a span of 7 bases.

The chain's CDR3 is CASSASLMEGYGYTF. The DNA of the CDR3 is TGTGCCAGCAGCGCTTCCCTTATGGAGGGGTATGGCTACACCTTC. V gene TRBV5-5 combines with J gene TRBJ1-2; possibly TRBD1 for D (5 bases). CDR1 and CDR2 (germline): SGHKS, YYEKEE (reference sequence). The V end lost 4 bases, the J end lost 5 bases, and 18 bases lay between the germline ends. The CDR3 consists of 15 residues.

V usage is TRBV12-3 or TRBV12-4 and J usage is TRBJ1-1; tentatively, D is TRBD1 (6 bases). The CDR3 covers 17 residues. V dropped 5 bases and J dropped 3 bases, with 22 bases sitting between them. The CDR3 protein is CASSPGQPGEPDTEAFF. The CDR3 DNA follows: TGTGCCAGCAGTCCGGGACAACCGGGTGAACCGGACACTGAAGCTTTCTTT.

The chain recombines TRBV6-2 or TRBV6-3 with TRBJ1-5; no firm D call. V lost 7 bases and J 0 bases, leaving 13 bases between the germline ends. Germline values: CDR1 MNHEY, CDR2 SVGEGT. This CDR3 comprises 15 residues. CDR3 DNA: TGTGCCAGCACCGGACGCGCAGATAGCAATCAGCCCCAGCATTTT. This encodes CASTGRADSNQPQHF.

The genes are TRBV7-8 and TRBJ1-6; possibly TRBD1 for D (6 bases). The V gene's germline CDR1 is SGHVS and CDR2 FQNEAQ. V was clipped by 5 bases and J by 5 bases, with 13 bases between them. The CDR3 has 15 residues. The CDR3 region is CASSGTPIHNSPLHF. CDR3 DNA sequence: TGTGCCAGCAGCGGGACACCTATCCATAATTCACCCCTCCACTTT.

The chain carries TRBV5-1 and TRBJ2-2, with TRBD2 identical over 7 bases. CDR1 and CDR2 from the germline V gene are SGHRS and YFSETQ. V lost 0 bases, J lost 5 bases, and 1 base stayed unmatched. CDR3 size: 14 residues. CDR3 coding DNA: TGCGCCAGCAGCTTGGCGGGAGGAACCGGGGAGCTGTTTTTT. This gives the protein CASSLAGGTGELFF.

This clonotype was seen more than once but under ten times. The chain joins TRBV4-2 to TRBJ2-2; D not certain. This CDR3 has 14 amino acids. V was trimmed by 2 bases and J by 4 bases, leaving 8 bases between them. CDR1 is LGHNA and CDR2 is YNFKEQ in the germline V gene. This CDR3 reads CASSQSTITGELFF. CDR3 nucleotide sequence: TGTGCCAGCAGCCAATCGACCATCACCGGGGAGCTGTTTTTT.

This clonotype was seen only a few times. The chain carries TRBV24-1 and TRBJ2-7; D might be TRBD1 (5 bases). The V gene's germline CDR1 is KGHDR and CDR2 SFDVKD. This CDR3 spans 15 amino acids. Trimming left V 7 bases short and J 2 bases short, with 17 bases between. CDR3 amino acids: CATRPWNRSAYEQYF. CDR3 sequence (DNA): TGTGCCACCAGACCCTGGAACAGGTCGGCCTACGAGCAGTACTTC.

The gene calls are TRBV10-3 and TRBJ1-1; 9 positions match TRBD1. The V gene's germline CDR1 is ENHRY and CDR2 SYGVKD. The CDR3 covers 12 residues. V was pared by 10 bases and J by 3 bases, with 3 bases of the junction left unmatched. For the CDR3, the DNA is TGTGCCACACGACAGGGGGACACTGAAGCTTTCTTT. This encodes CATRQGDTEAFF.

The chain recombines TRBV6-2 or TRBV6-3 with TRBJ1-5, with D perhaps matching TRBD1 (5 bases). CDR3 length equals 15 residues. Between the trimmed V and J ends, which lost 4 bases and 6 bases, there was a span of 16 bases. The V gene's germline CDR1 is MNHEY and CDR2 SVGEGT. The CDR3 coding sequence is TGTGCCAGCAGTTTATCAACAGGTGTGGGTCAGCCCCAGCATTTT. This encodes CASSLSTGVGQPQHF.

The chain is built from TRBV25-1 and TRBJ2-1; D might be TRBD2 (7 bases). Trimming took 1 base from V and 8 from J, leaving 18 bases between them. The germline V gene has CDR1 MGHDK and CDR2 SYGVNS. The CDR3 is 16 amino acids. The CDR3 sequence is CASSELGGGLSHEQFF. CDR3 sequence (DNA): TGTGCCAGCAGTGAATTAGGGGGGGGCCTGTCGCATGAGCAGTTCTTC.

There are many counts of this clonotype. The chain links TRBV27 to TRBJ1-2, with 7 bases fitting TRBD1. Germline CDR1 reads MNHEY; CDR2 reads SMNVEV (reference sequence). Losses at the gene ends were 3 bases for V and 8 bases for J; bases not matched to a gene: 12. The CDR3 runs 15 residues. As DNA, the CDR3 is TGTGCCAGCAGTTTTTCGGCAGGGGGGGTAGAAGGCTACACCTTC. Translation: CASSFSAGGVEGYTF.

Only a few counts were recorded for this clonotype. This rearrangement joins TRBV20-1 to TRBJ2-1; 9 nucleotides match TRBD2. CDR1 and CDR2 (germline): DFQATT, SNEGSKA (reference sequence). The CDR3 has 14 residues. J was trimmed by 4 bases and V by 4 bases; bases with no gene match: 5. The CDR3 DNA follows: TGCAGTGCTAAAAGAGCGGGGGGATACAATGAGCAGTTCTTC. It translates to CSAKRAGGYNEQFF.

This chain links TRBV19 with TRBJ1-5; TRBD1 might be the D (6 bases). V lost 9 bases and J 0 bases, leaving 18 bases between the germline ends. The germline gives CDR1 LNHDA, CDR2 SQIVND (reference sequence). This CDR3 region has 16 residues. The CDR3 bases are TGTGCCAGCCGCGAATACAGGGAATATAGCAATCAGCCCCAGCATTTT. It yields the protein CASREYREYSNQPQHF.

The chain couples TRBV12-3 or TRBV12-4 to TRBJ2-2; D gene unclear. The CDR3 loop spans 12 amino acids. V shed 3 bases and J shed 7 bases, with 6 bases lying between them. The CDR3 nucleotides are TGTGCCAGCAGTTTCGGCGGCGGGGAGCTGTTTTTT. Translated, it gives CASSFGGGELFF.

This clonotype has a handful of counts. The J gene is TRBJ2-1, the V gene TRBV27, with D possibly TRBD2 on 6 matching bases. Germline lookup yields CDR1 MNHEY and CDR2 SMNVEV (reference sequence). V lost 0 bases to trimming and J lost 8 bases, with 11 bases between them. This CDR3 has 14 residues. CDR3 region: CASSLSASADEQFF. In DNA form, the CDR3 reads TGTGCCAGCAGTTTATCGGCTAGCGCGGATGAGCAGTTCTTC.

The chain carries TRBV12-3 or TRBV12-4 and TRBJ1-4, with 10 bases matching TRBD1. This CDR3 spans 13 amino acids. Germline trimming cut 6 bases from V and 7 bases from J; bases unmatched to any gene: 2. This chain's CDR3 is CASRDRGAEKLFF. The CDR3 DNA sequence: TGTGCCAGCAGGGACAGGGGGGCTGAAAAACTGTTTTTT.